Below are 9 T cell receptor beta chains sequenced from a single sample in a study of T cell changes during pregnancy in multiple sclerosis. The data were produced by immunoSEQ multiplex PCR, yet TCRdb's version contains in-frame clones alone and is incomplete. Here the sample spans approximately 44,000 clones, 75% to 95% being singletons. This specimen consisted of CD4+ T cells from peripheral blood mononuclear cells, obtained before pregnancy. The receptors stem from a female donor with multiple sclerosis, enrolled in a pregnancy study.

V and J are TRBV19 and TRBJ2-6; TRBD1 matches 7 bases. V shed 7 bases, J shed 0 bases, and the junction held 0 bases outside the gene matches. The germline V gene encodes CDR1 LNHDA and CDR2 SQIVND (reference sequence). This CDR3 has 14 residues. In DNA form, the CDR3 reads TGTGCCAGTACAGGGGGCTCTGGGGCCAACGTCCTGACTTTC. Its protein product is CASTGGSGANVLTF.

V is TRBV15 and J is TRBJ2-3, with a possible D match to TRBD2 (6 bases). Germline CDR1 LNHNV, CDR2 YYDKDF (reference sequence). The CDR3 loop spans 14 amino acids. Trimming left V 5 bases short and J 2 bases short, with 11 bases between. The CDR3 sequence is CATSSRDFTDTQYF. CDR3 nucleotide sequence: TGTGCCACCAGCTCGCGGGACTTCACAGATACGCAGTATTTT.

This chain links TRBV4-2 with TRBJ2-1; D uncertain. V lost 0 bases and J 7 bases, leaving 7 bases between the germline ends. Germline CDR1 reads LGHNA; CDR2 reads YNFKEQ. CDR3 length: 13 residues. The CDR3 DNA reads as TGTGCCAGCAGCCAAGAAACGGTAAATGAGCAGTTCTTC. It codes for CASSQETVNEQFF.

V and J are TRBV5-1 and TRBJ1-1, with 10 bases aligning to TRBD1. Germline V lookup: CDR1 SGHRS, CDR2 YFSETQ. V lost 4 bases to trimming and J lost 1 base; unmatched junction nucleotides: 7. The CDR3 sequence is 16 residues long. CDR3 protein: CASSQGQGRGNTEAFF. CDR3 in DNA: TGCGCCAGCAGCCAGGGACAGGGGAGGGGGAACACTGAAGCTTTCTTT.

The rearrangement uses TRBV18 and TRBJ2-7; a possible D gene is TRBD2 (5 bases). V was clipped by 5 bases and J by 4 bases, with 18 bases between them. In germline, CDR1 is KGHSH, CDR2 LQKENI. The CDR3 has 15 residues. The CDR3 reads CASSDGVVPLYEQYF. The CDR3 DNA reads as TGTGCCAGCTCAGACGGGGTCGTGCCTTTGTACGAGCAGTACTTC.

The J gene is TRBJ2-7, the V gene TRBV18; TRBD1 agrees at 9 bases. J was trimmed by 2 bases and V by 4 bases; bases with no gene match: 21. The CDR3 runs to 20 residues. CDR1 KGHSH and CDR2 LQKENI come from the germline V gene. The CDR3 DNA is TGTGCCAGCTCACTAACGACGCCGGGACAGGGACGGAAGAGAACCTACGAGCAGTACTTC. Its translation: CASSLTTPGQGRKRTYEQYF. Based on the CDR3 plus reference TRBV18 and TRBJ2-7, the full variable domain is NAGVMQNPRHLVRRRGQEARLRCSPMKGHSHVYWYRQLPEEGLKFMVYLQKENIIDESGMPKERFSAEFPKEGPSILRIQQVVRGDSAAYFCASSLTTPGQGRKRTYEQYFGPGTRLTVT.

V is TRBV27 and J is TRBJ1-2; 11 bases line up with TRBD1. This CDR3 comprises 16 residues. V was clipped by 5 bases and J by 3 bases; unmatched bases: 8. Per the germline V gene, CDR1 is MNHEY and CDR2 is SMNVEV (reference sequence). This chain's CDR3 is CASSNGTGGLDYGYTF. The DNA of the CDR3 is TGTGCCAGCAGTAACGGGACAGGGGGACTCGACTATGGCTACACCTTC.

In its sample, this clone was seen once. The V and J genes are TRBV6-5 and TRBJ2-7; 12 bases agree with TRBD2. V was clipped by 6 bases and J by 2 bases; unmatched bases: 5. The CDR3 consists of 15 residues. The germline gives CDR1 MNHEY, CDR2 SVGAGI. The DNA for the CDR3 is TGTGCCAGCAGCCGCACTAGCGGGGGGCCCTACGAGCAGTACTTC. Translating gives CASSRTSGGPYEQYF.

J is TRBJ2-5 and V is TRBV2; possible D gene TRBD2, 5 bases. This CDR3 has 15 residues. The germline V gene encodes CDR1 SNHLY and CDR2 FYNNEI. Trimming took 7 bases from V and 1 from J, leaving 16 bases between them. As DNA, the CDR3 is TGTGCCAGCACCAGGCGGGCCAGTTCCCAAGAGACCCAGTACTTC. This codes for CASTRRASSQETQYF.